The 24 T cell receptor beta chains given below trace back to one sample, sequenced in a study of OX40 agonist ivuxolimab in advanced cancers. Generated by immunoSEQ multiplex PCR, the TCRdb table keeps only in-frame clones and is missing some. The sample lists tens of thousands of clones, roughly 94% seen once, with around 0.54% in the top ten. Sequencing used CD4+ or CD8+ T cells sorted from blood, obtained in a trial of the OX40 agonist ivuxolimab. Receptors were obtained from an adult with an advanced solid tumor such as melanoma, head and neck, liver or kidney cancer.

This CDR3 is CARSWTWTDDRYQPQHF. The DNA for the CDR3 is TGTGCCAGAAGCTGGACCTGGACAGATGACCGATATCAGCCCCAGCATTTT. This chain joins TRBV5-3 and TRBJ1-5, with TRBD1 as a possible D gene (6 bases). TRBV5-3 is designated an ORF whose function remains uncertain. The length of the CDR3 is 17 residues. Trimming took off 3 bases at V and 5 bases at J, with 21 bases between the two ends.

This chain links TRBV19 with TRBJ2-2; TRBD2 matches at 11 bases. CDR3 length: 17 residues. Trimming at V came to 3 bases and at J to 5 bases, leaving 8 bases not matched to a gene. CDR1 and CDR2 (germline): LNHDA, SQIVND (reference sequence). The CDR3 region is CASSISGGAGVTGELFF. DNA for the CDR3: TGTGCCAGTAGTATTAGCGGGGGGGCCGGCGTGACCGGGGAGCTGTTTTTT.

Here the CDR3 DNA reads TGTGCCAGTCAGACAGGATTGGGCCAGCCCCAGCATTTT. This gives the protein CASQTGLGQPQHF. The chain uses TRBV6-6 and TRBJ1-5; D is possibly TRBD1 (6 bases). CDR3 size: 13 residues. Trimming pared 9 bases from V and 7 bases from J, leaving 16 bases between. Per germline, CDR1 MNHNY and CDR2 SVGAGI (reference sequence).

This rearrangement joins TRBV6-1 to TRBJ1-5; D remains ambiguous. Germline CDR1 reads MNHNS; CDR2 reads SASEGT. This CDR3 region has 13 residues. V was clipped by 6 bases and J by 4 bases, with 10 bases between them. This CDR3 reads CASRIGKNQPQHF. The CDR3 DNA reads as TGTGCCAGCAGAATCGGGAAAAATCAGCCCCAGCATTTT.

V usage is TRBV15 and J usage is TRBJ2-3; 8 bases are shared with TRBD2. CDR3 length equals 17 residues. Trimming removed 0 bases from V and 4 bases from J; junction bases left unmatched: 9. The germline CDR1 and CDR2 sequences are LNHNV and YYDKDF (reference sequence). The CDR3 nucleotides are TGTGCCACCAGCAGAGATCGGCGGGGGGCTGGAGCAGATACGCAGTATTTT. Translation: CATSRDRRGAGADTQYF. The full variable domain, its missing parts supplied by reference TRBV15 and TRBJ2-3, is DAMVIQNPRYQVTQFGKPVTLSCSQTLNHNVMYWYQQKSSQAPKLLFHYYDKDFNNEADTPDNFQSRRPNTSFCFLDIRSPGLGDTAMYLCATSRDRRGAGADTQYFGPGTRLTVL.

The chain joins TRBV6-5 to TRBJ2-7; 8 bases are a match to TRBD1. CDR3 length: 14 residues. Germline lookup yields CDR1 MNHEY and CDR2 SVGAGI. V was pared by 2 bases and J by 5 bases, with 5 bases of the junction left unmatched. As DNA, the CDR3 is TGTGCCAGCAGTTACCCGGGACAGGAGGACGAGCAGTACTTC. It codes for CASSYPGQEDEQYF.

The chain links TRBV6-6 to TRBJ2-1; 11 bases match TRBD1. Germline V CDR1 and CDR2: MNHNY, SVGAGI (reference sequence). The J segment lost 7 bases and the V segment lost 5 bases, leaving 7 bases of the junction unmatched. The CDR3 is 15 amino acids. The CDR3 region is CASSTGQGVWNEQFF. In DNA, the CDR3 is TGTGCCAGCAGTACGGGACAGGGGGTATGGAATGAGCAGTTCTTC.

The rearrangement links TRBV6-5 to TRBJ1-2; no firm D call. Per germline, CDR1 MNHEY and CDR2 SVGAGI. V gave up 6 bases and J gave up 6 bases, with 5 bases separating them. The CDR3 contains 10 residues. The CDR3 DNA follows: TGTGCCAGCAGAGGGAATGGCTACACCTTC. Amino acid sequence: CASRGNGYTF.

V gene TRBV30 combines with J gene TRBJ2-4; the match to TRBD1 covers 9 bases. V trimming: 5 bases; J trimming: 5 bases; junction bases outside the gene matches: 7. The CDR3 has 14 residues. CDR1 GTSNPN and CDR2 SVGIG come from the germline V gene (reference sequence). As DNA, the CDR3 is TGTGCCTGGGGGGGGACAGGGTCCCAAAACATTCAGTACTTC. Protein product: CAWGGTGSQNIQYF.

This sequence joins TRBV7-2 and TRBJ1-1, with TRBD1 matching over 7 bases. This CDR3 comprises 13 residues. Germline CDR1 and CDR2: SGHTA and FQGNSA. The ends lost 7 bases at V and 8 bases at J; junction bases unmatched: 10. CDR3 coding DNA: TGTGCCAGCACCAGACAGGGAAGTCTAGAAGCTTTCTTT. Protein sequence: CASTRQGSLEAFF.

The J gene is TRBJ2-2, the V gene TRBV4-1, with 8 positions matching TRBD1. Germline V CDR1 and CDR2: MGHRA, YSYEKL. The CDR3 runs to 14 residues. The ends lost 6 bases at V and 7 bases at J; junction bases unmatched: 7. The CDR3 nucleotides are TGCGCCAGCAGATTCCAGGGGGCCGTCGGGGAGCTGTTTTTT. Amino acid sequence: CASRFQGAVGELFF.

V gene TRBV19 combines with J gene TRBJ1-1, with D hard to call. CDR1 and CDR2 (germline): LNHDA, SQIVND (reference sequence). V shed 4 bases and J shed 2 bases, with 8 bases lying between them. This CDR3 is built from 13 residues. The DNA for the CDR3 is TGTGCCAGTAGTACAGGTTTTAACACTGAAGCTTTCTTT. Translating gives CASSTGFNTEAFF.

The chain recombines TRBV4-1 with TRBJ1-6, with D unclear. The length of the CDR3 is 17 residues. The V gene's germline CDR1 is MGHRA and CDR2 YSYEKL. Trimming left V 0 bases short and J 0 bases short, with 9 bases between. The CDR3 DNA follows: TGCGCCAGCAGCCAAGACGTCGGGAGCTCCTATAATTCACCCCTCCACTTT. It codes for CASSQDVGSSYNSPLHF.

The chain couples TRBV9 to TRBJ2-1; D not certain. V was trimmed by 1 base and J by 12 bases, leaving 20 bases between them. Germline loops: CDR1 SGDLS, CDR2 YYNGEE. This CDR3 comprises 15 residues. The CDR3 protein is CASSVTPYEAPGQFF. The CDR3 DNA sequence: TGTGCCAGCAGCGTAACCCCATACGAAGCTCCCGGGCAGTTCTTC.

The chain is built from TRBV2 and TRBJ2-2, with D possibly matching TRBD2 (5 bases). In germline, CDR1 is SNHLY, CDR2 FYNNEI. Trimming removed 6 bases from V and 3 bases from J, with 14 bases in between. This CDR3 is built from 15 residues. Here the CDR3 DNA reads TGTGCCAGCAGGTCGGGGAGAGGGTACACCGGGGAGCTGTTTTTT. It specifies CASRSGRGYTGELFF. The full variable domain, in which reference TRBV2 and TRBJ2-2 provide the parts outside the CDR3, is EPEVTQTPSHQVTQMGQEVILRCVPISNHLYFYWYRQILGQKVEFLVSFYNNEISEKSEIFDDQFSVERPDGSNFTLKIRSTKLEDSAMYFCASRSGRGYTGELFFGEGSRLTVL.

The chain recombines TRBV19 with TRBJ2-7; weak D call: TRBD2 (5 bases). The ends were cut back, 3 bases at V and 6 bases at J, with 21 bases in the middle. Germline CDR1 is LNHDA and CDR2 is SQIVND (reference sequence). The CDR3 extends over 16 amino acids. In nucleotides, the CDR3 is TGTGCCAGTAGTATCTCCTGGACGGACGGAGGTGGCGAGCAGTACTTC. Its protein product is CASSISWTDGGGEQYF.

The gene calls are TRBV5-4 and TRBJ2-7; 7 positions agree with TRBD1. In germline, CDR1 is SGHNT, CDR2 YYREEE (reference sequence). Trimming removed 0 bases from V and 2 bases from J; junction bases left unmatched: 5. This CDR3 has 15 residues. CDR3 DNA sequence: TGTGCCAGCAGCTTGGCCCCCGGGACAGCCTACGAGCAGTACTTC. Translated, it gives CASSLAPGTAYEQYF.

This clone was observed a handful of times. The chain recombines TRBV10-3 with TRBJ1-5; no reliable D call. V shed 10 bases and J shed 5 bases, with 18 bases lying between them. The CDR3 totals 14 residues. Germline values: CDR1 ENHRY, CDR2 SYGVKD. CDR3 protein: CATTPRERDQPQHF. DNA for the CDR3: TGTGCCACCACCCCGAGGGAGAGGGATCAGCCCCAGCATTTT.

V is TRBV7-3 and J is TRBJ2-3; 10 positions match TRBD2. After removal of 1 base from V and 5 bases from J, the junction contained 12 bases not matched to a gene. The CDR3 has 18 amino acids. Germline lookup yields CDR1 SGHTA and CDR2 FQGTGA. The CDR3 is CASSLKSGGALNVDTQYF. The CDR3 DNA sequence: TGTGCCAGCAGCTTAAAGAGCGGGGGGGCACTAAATGTAGATACGCAGTATTTT.

The chain carries TRBV19 and TRBJ2-3, with 10 bases aligning to TRBD2. V lost 2 bases, J lost 1 base, and 9 bases stayed unmatched. CDR1 is LNHDA and CDR2 is SQIVND in the germline V gene (reference sequence). The CDR3 spans 18 residues. As DNA, the CDR3 is TGTGCCAGTAGTATACCTCTAGCGGGAGTTAGGGGCACAGATACGCAGTATTTT. Translated: CASSIPLAGVRGTDTQYF. The full variable domain, rest sourced from reference TRBV19 and TRBJ2-3, is DGGITQSPKYLFRKEGQNVTLSCEQNLNHDAMYWYRQDPGQGLRLIYYSQIVNDFQKGDIAEGYSVSREKKESFPLTVTSAQKNPTAFYLCASSIPLAGVRGTDTQYFGPGTRLTVL.

The chain links TRBV15 to TRBJ2-1; D is unclear. Deletions cut 1 base from V and 4 bases from J, with 14 bases between. This CDR3 has 16 amino acids. Germline lookup yields CDR1 LNHNV and CDR2 YYDKDF (reference sequence). Here the CDR3 DNA reads TGTGCCACCAGCAGAGCGGCCCCGGGTAGGTACAATGAGCAGTTCTTC. This encodes CATSRAAPGRYNEQFF.

The J gene is TRBJ1-2, the V gene TRBV21-1. TRBV21-1 is tagged as a pseudogene. The CDR3 loop spans 15 amino acids. The CDR3, as DNA: TGTGCCAGCAGCAGCCAAACCGGCCCGGGGCCGGCCTACACCTTC. Translated: CASSSQTGPGPAYTF.

The V gene is TRBV6-6, the J gene TRBJ2-1, with a weak D call TRBD2 (6 bases). CDR3 length equals 14 residues. Trimming pared 2 bases from V and 8 bases from J, leaving 13 bases between. CDR1 is MNHNY and CDR2 is SVGAGI in the germline V gene (reference sequence). CDR3 DNA sequence: TGTGCCAGCAGTTACCTCGCGGGAAGACATGAGCAGTTCTTC. This codes for CASSYLAGRHEQFF.

The table lists this clone with a count of one. The V gene is TRBV10-3, the J gene TRBJ2-7; TRBD1 matches 9 bases. The germline V gene encodes CDR1 ENHRY and CDR2 SYGVKD. The CDR3 is 16 amino acids. V lost 3 bases to trimming and J lost 2 bases; unmatched junction nucleotides: 8. The CDR3 coding sequence is TGTGCCATCAGTGACCCGGGACAGGGTGACGCCTACGAGCAGTACTTC. Translated, it gives CAISDPGQGDAYEQYF.